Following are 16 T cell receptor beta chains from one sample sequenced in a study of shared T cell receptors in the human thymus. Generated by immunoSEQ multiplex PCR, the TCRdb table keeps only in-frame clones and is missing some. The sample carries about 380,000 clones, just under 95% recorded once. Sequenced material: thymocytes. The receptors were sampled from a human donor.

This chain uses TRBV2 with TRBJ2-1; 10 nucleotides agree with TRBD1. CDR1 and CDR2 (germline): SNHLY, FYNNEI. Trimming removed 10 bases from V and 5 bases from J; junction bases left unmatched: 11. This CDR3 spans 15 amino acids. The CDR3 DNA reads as TGTGCCACCTTCACCGGGACAGGGGTCCACAATGAGCAGTTCTTC. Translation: CATFTGTGVHNEQFF.

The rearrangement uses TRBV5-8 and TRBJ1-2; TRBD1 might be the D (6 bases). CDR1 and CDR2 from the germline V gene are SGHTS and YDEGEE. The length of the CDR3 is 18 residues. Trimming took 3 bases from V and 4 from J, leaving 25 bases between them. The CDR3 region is CASSWVGQKGGAAYGYTF. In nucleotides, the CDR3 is TGTGCCAGCAGCTGGGTAGGCCAAAAAGGGGGTGCTGCCTATGGCTACACCTTC.

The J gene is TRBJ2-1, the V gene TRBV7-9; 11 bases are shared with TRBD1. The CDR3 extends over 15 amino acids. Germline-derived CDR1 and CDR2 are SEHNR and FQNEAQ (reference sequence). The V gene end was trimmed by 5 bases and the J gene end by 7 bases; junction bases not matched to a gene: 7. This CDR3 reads CASSLGQGALNEQFF. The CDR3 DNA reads TGTGCCAGCAGCCTAGGACAGGGGGCGCTAAATGAGCAGTTCTTC.

CDR3: CSVEDAQADTQYF. The CDR3 nucleotides are TGCAGCGTTGAAGATGCACAGGCAGATACGCAGTATTTT. The chain employs TRBV29-1 and TRBJ2-3, with D possibly being TRBD1 (5 bases). Germline V gene lookup returns CDR1 SQVTM and CDR2 ANQGSEA. CDR3 length equals 13 residues. Trimming pared 0 bases from V and 4 bases from J, leaving 8 bases between.

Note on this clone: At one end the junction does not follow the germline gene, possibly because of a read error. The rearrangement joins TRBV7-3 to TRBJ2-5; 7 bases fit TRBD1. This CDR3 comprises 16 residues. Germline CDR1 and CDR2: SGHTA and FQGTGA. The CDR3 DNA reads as TGTGCCAGCAGCCTAACTCCGGGTCAGGGGGAAGAGACCCAGTACTTC. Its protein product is CASSLTPGQGEETQYF.

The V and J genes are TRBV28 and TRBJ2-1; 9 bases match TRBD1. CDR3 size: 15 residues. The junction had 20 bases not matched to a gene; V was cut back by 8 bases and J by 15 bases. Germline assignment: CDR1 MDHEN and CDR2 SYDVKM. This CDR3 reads CASHAGQGLLTARFF. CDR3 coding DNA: TGTGCCAGCCACGCGGGACAGGGCCTCTTAACGGCAAGGTTCTTC.

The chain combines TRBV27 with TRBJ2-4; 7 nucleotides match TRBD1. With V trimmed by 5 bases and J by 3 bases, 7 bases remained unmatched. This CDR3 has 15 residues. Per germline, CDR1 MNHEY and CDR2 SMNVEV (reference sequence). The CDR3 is CASSPDRVVKNIQYF. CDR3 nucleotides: TGTGCCAGCAGTCCCGACAGGGTCGTCAAAAACATTCAGTACTTC.

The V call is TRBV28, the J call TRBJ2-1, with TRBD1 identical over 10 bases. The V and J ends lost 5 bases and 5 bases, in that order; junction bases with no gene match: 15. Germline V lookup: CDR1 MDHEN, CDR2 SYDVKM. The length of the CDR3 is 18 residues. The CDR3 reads CASSAGQGSPSVHNEQFF. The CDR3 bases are TGTGCCAGCAGTGCGGGACAGGGGTCTCCCTCCGTGCACAATGAGCAGTTCTTC. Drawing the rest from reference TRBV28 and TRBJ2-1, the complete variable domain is DVKVTQSSRYLVKRTGEKVFLECVQDMDHENMFWYRQDPGLGLRLIYFSYDVKMKEKGDIPEGYSVSREKKERFSLILESASTNQTSMYLCASSAGQGSPSVHNEQFFGPGTRLTVL.

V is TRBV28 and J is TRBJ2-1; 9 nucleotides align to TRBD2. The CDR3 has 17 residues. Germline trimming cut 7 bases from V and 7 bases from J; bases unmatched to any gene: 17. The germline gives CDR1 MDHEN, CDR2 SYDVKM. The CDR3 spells CASTIKGLAGKRNEQFF. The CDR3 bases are TGTGCCAGCACCATAAAGGGGCTAGCGGGAAAAAGGAATGAGCAGTTCTTC.

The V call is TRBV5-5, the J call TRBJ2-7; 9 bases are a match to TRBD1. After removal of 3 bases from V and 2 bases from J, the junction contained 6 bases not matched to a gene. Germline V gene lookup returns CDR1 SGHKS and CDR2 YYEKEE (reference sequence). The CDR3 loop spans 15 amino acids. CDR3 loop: CASSSLDRGPYEQYF. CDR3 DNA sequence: TGTGCCAGCAGCTCACTGGACAGGGGACCCTACGAGCAGTACTTC.

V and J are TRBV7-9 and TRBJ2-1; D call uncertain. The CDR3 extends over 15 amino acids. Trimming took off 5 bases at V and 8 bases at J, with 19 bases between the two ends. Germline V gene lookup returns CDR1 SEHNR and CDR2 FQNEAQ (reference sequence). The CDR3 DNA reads TGTGCCAGCAGCCCTCACATCTTCGAAACCCATGAGCAGTTCTTC. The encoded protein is CASSPHIFETHEQFF. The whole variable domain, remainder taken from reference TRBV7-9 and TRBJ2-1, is DTGVSQNPRHKITKRGQNVTFRCDPISEHNRLYWYRQTLGQGPEFLTYFQNEAQLEKSRLLSDRFSAERPKGSFSTLEIQRTEQGDSAMYLCASSPHIFETHEQFFGPGTRLTVL.

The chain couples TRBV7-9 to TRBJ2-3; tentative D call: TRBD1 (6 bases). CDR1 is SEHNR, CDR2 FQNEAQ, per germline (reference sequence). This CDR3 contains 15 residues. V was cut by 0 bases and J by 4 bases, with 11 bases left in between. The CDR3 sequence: CASSLAQGAADTQYF. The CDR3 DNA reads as TGTGCCAGCAGCTTAGCACAGGGCGCGGCAGATACGCAGTATTTT.

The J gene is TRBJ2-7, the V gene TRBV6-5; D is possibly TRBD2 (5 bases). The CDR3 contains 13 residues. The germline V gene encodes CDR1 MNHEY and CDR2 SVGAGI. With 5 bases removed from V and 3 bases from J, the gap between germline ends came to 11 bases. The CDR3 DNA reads TGTGCCAGCAGTCCGGGAACTTTCTACGAGCAGTACTTC. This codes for CASSPGTFYEQYF.

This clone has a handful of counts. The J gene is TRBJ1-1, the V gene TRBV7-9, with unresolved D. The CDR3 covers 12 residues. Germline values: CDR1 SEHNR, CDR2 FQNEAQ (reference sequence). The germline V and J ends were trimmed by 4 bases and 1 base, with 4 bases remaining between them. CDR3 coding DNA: TGTGCCAGCAGCTCCCAGAACACTGAAGCTTTCTTT. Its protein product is CASSSQNTEAFF.

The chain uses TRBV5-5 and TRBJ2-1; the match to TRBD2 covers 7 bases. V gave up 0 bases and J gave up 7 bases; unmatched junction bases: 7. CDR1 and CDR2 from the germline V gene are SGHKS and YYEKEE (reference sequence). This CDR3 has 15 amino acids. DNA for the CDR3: TGTGCCAGCAGCTTGGCGGGAGGCAAACGGAATGAGCAGTTCTTC. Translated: CASSLAGGKRNEQFF.

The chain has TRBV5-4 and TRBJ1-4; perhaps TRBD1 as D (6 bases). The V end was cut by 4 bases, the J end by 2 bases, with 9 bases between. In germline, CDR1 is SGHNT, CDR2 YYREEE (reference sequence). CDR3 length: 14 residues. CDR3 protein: CASSAGGTNEKLFF. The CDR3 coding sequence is TGTGCCAGCAGCGCGGGGGGCACTAATGAAAAACTGTTTTTT.